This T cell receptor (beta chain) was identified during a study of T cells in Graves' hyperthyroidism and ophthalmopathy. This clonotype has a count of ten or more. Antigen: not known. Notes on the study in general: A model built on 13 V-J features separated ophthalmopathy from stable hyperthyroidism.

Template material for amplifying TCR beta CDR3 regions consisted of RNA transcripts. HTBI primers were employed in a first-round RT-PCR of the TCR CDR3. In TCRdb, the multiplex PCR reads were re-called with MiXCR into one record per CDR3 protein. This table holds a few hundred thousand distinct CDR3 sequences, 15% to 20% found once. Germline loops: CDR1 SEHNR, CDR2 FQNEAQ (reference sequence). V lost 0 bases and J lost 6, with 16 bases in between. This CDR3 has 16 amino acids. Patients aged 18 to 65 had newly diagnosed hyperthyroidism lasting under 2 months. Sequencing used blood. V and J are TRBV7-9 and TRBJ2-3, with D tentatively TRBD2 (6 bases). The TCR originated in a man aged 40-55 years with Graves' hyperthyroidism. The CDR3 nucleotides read TGTGCCAGCAGCTTAGCGCGGAGGGGCGAAAAGGATACGCAGTATTTT. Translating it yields CASSLARRGEKDTQYF. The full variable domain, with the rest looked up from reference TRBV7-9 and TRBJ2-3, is DTGVSQNPRHKITKRGQNVTFRCDPISEHNRLYWYRQTLGQGPEFLTYFQNEAQLEKSRLLSDRFSAERPKGSFSTLEIQRTEQGDSAMYLCASSLARRGEKDTQYFGPGTRLTVL.